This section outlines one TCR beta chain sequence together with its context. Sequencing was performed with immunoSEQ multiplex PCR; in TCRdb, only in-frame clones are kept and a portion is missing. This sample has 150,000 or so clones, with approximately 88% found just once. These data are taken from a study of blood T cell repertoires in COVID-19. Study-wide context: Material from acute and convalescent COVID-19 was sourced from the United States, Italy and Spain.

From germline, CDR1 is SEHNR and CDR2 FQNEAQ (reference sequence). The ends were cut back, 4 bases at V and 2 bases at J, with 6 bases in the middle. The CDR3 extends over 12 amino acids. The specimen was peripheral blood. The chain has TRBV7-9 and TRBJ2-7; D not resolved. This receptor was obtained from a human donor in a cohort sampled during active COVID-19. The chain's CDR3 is CASSSSAYEQYF. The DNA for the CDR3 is TGTGCCAGCAGCTCCAGTGCCTACGAGCAGTACTTC.